The present TCR beta chain was sequenced within a study of blood T cell repertoires in COVID-19. Assay used: immunoSEQ multiplex PCR; TCRdb lists only in-frame clones, some missing. This table holds about 80,000 clones, over 80% found once. Losses at the gene ends were 5 bases for V and 6 bases for J; bases not matched to a gene: 7. This CDR3 contains 13 residues. Germline-derived CDR1 and CDR2 are SEHNR and FQNEAQ (reference sequence). What was sequenced was peripheral blood. This chain connects TRBV7-9 to TRBJ2-7, with TRBD1 identical over 7 bases. The receptor comes from a man in his sixties with active or convalescent COVID-19. CDR3 sequence reads: CASSRGTEGEQYF. CDR3 DNA sequence: TGTGCCAGCAGCAGGGGGACAGAAGGCGAGCAGTACTTC.